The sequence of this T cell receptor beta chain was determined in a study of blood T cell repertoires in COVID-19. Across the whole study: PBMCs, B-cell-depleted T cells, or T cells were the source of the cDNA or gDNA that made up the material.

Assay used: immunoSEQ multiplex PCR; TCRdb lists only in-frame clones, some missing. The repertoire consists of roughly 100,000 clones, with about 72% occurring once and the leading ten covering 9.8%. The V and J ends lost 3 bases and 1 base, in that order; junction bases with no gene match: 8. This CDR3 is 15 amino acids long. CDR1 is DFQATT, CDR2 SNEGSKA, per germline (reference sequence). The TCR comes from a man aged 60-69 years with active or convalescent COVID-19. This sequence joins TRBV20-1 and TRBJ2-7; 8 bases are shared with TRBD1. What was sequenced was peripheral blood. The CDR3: CSASGTGQVSYEQYF. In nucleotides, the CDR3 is TGCAGTGCTAGTGGAACGGGACAGGTTTCCTACGAGCAGTACTTC.